The clone carrying this TCR beta chain was detected many times. Sample time point: patch test 3, about 24 weeks after DPC sensitization. The treatment: therapeutic diphenylcyclopropenone sensitization with weekly scalp DPC. The CDR3 spans 16 residues. In germline, CDR1 is SGHAT, CDR2 FQNNGV. The ends were cut back, 4 bases at V and 2 bases at J, with 18 bases in the middle. The data were obtained in a study of human T cells and chemical hapten exposure. TCRdb reanalysed the RACE reads using MiXCR and keeps one entry per CDR3 protein. The sample has about 30,000 distinct CDR3 sequences; 5% to 6.5% are singletons.

This chain connects TRBV11-2 to TRBJ2-7, with D maybe TRBD2 (5 bases). Sample: whole blood, taken in connection with sensitization to the hapten diphenylcyclopropenone (DPC). The source of this sequence is a man aged 30 to 39 with alopecia areata. Some clones in this sample may be carry-over from other donors' samples. Here the CDR3 DNA reads TGTGCCAGCAGCTCCCAAAGGCTAGGACTTACCTACGAGCAGTACTTC. Translation gives CASSSQRLGLTYEQYF.